This T cell receptor beta chain was found in a study of PD-1 blockade in classical Hodgkin lymphoma (dated by TCRdb to the early 2020s). Broadly, across the study: Nivolumab dosing was 3 mg/kg intravenously every 2 weeks, continuing until either disease progression or unacceptable toxicity. The study used TCR beta sequencing and CyTOF to define a peripheral blood immune signature of response to PD-1 blockade in classical Hodgkin lymphoma. Study-level results and caveats: Diversity was lower in patients who began nivolumab less than 1 year after ASCT, so these patients were left out of later analyses to avoid confounding by immune reconstitution. Baseline diversity similar to that of newly diagnosed patients was observed in trial patients achieving complete response, whereas significantly lower diversity was observed in partial responders and progressors. Baseline TCR diversity was reported to be lower in newly diagnosed patients than in healthy donors and to be lower still in relapsed/refractory patients. CD4+ but not CD8+ TCR diversity rose significantly by C4D1 (p=0.0027 vs p=0.16), most apparent in complete responders (p=0.02). The study covered only a single clinical trial cohort, and the causes of the repertoire differences, possibly disease activity or prior therapy, were still not defined.

CDR1 SNHLY and CDR2 FYNNEI are derived from the germline V gene. V loses 7 bases, J loses 0 bases, and the germline ends lie 13 bases apart. There are 14 amino acids in the CDR3, from cysteine to phenylalanine inclusive. The retained sequence is limited to the CDR3, 42 bases, with the frame set at the first base. With respect to this clone: The antigen it binds to is not known. The record has no base qualities; no much larger clone is one base away.

The Qiagen DNeasy kit was used to extract genomic DNA both from unsorted PBMCs and from the negatively selected CD4+ and CD8+ fractions. Amplification of TCR beta CDR3 regions was done by immunoSEQ multiplex PCR with primers that anneal to V and J segments. A synthetic immune receptor repertoire was used to minimize amplification bias, and any residual bias was removed computationally once sequencing was done. In the authors' own workflow: Repertoire diversity was quantified as the Shannon entropy index using custom Python scripts. Unsorted, CD4+ and CD8+ repertoires were examined separately, except in combined analyses, for which CD4+ and CD8+ sequences were merged in silico. Clonal expansion was defined as a frequency increase of at least 2-fold after treatment compared with C1D1, and clones undetected at baseline were assigned a pseudocount of 0.5. Singleton clones were defined as clones with 0 or 1 copy at C1D1, and non-singleton clones were defined as clones with 2 or more copies. Clones expanded in unsorted samples were labelled as CD4+, CD8+ or unknown by matching protein sequences in sorted samples from the same patient. Wilcoxon tests on paired samples were used to test diversity changes from C1D1 to C4D1. Imported from immuneACCESS, the table was reduced by TCRdb to in-frame sequences with V and J called. These copies leave out some clones; in studies compared against another copy, an unresolved V gene accounts for under half, and the cause of the remainder is not known. The V and J calls and clone size were taken over from that table, and D and trimming were inferred from the DNA. This sample gives roughly 150,000 clones in total; 78% of them show up just once. Of the sample, 7.5% to 9.5% falls within the top ten clones.

The sample's time point, from its label and the paper: cycle 2 day 1 (C2D1) of nivolumab. Every trial patient had relapsed following autologous stem cell transplantation, and prior brentuximab vedotin exposure was what differed among cohorts A, B and C. The trial cohort comprised 56 patients with relapsed/refractory classical Hodgkin lymphoma whose best overall responses were complete response, partial response or progressive disease. In the multi-cohort phase II CheckMate 205 trial, trial patients received single-agent nivolumab. An independent review committee assessed best overall response using the 2007 International Working Group response criteria. Trial PBMCs were obtained immediately prior to nivolumab initiation (C1D1) and on therapy at cycle 2 day 1 and cycle 4 day 1. Peripheral blood was collected in 8 mL Vacutainer Cell Preparation Tubes, from which PBMCs were isolated by centrifugation and then cryopreserved.

The clonotype originates from a human donor with classical Hodgkin lymphoma. The rearrangement joined TRBV2 to TRBJ2-7, with no reliable assignment of the D segment. The material was peripheral blood mononuclear cells (PBMCs), obtained before the second cycle of nivolumab. The bases read TGTGCCAGCAAGATGGACGGCGGCTCCTACGAGCAGTACTTC. The encoded protein is CASKMDGGSYEQYF.